A single sample is the source of the 25 T cell receptor beta chains below, sequenced in a study of early T cells in non-severe SARS-CoV-2 infection. TCRdb analysed the 5' RACE reads with MiXCR anew, one entry per CDR3 protein. The data hold under 85,000 distinct CDR3 sequences, with 9% to 13% observed a single time. Sequencing used whole blood. All receptors come from an adult who was a healthcare worker with PCR-confirmed SARS-CoV-2 infection or an uninfected control (not recorded which).

DNA of the CDR3: TGTGCCAGCACCCGAGGGGTCTATGGCTACACCTTC. It translates to CASTRGVYGYTF. The V call is TRBV6-5, the J call TRBJ1-2, with D tentatively TRBD1 (5 bases). CDR1 and CDR2 from the germline V gene are MNHEY and SVGAGI. The germline V and J ends were trimmed by 7 bases and 4 bases, with 10 bases remaining between them. This CDR3 region has 12 residues.

V is TRBV5-6 and J is TRBJ2-5; D is possibly TRBD2 (5 bases). CDR1 is SGHDT, CDR2 YYEEEE, per germline. The CDR3 sequence is 13 residues long. Trimming stripped 0 bases from V and 4 bases from J, with 7 bases between. The CDR3: CASSLAGGETQYF. The CDR3 coding sequence is TGTGCCAGCAGCTTGGCAGGAGGAGAGACCCAGTACTTC.

This clonotype was seen more than once but under ten times. This chain uses TRBV7-3 with TRBJ1-1; D gene uncertain. The CDR3 runs to 14 residues. Germline CDR1 is SGHTA and CDR2 is FQGTGA. The V end was cut by 1 base, the J end by 5 bases, with 11 bases between. DNA of the CDR3: TGTGCCAGCAGCTTAAATCGGGCAGGAACTGAAGCTTTCTTT. Protein sequence: CASSLNRAGTEAFF.

This clonotype was observed many times. The rearrangement uses TRBV18 and TRBJ2-5; D uncertain. From germline, CDR1 is KGHSH and CDR2 LQKENI. The V gene lost 2 bases and the J gene lost 2 bases, with 9 bases spanning the gap. CDR3 size: 14 residues. DNA of the CDR3: TGTGCCAGCTCACCATTTGCCGAACAAGAGACCCAGTACTTC. Amino acid sequence: CASSPFAEQETQYF.

The table lists this clonotype with many counts. The chain has TRBV7-3 and TRBJ1-1; D is unresolved. Germline V gene sequence: CDR1 SGHTA, CDR2 FQGTGA. This CDR3 contains 15 residues. Trimming shortened V by 4 bases and J by 5 bases, and 17 bases separated the two germline ends. The CDR3 nucleotides read TGTGCCAGCAGCTGGTCCGCGACGGGGAATACTGAAGCTTTCTTT. Protein sequence: CASSWSATGNTEAFF.

There are a few counts of this clonotype. This rearrangement joins TRBV6-5 to TRBJ2-1; D unresolved. CDR1 and CDR2 from the germline V gene are MNHEY and SVGAGI. The CDR3 spans 13 residues. The CDR3 DNA follows: TGTTCGTGTGGGTCGAGCCCCTACAATGAGCAGTTCTTC. Amino acids: CSCGSSPYNEQFF.

This chain joins TRBV5-1 and TRBJ2-5; no reliable D call. V lost 4 bases to trimming and J lost 5 bases, with 15 bases between them. The CDR3 spans 14 residues. Per germline, CDR1 SGHRS and CDR2 YFSETQ. The CDR3 sequence: CASSAPGLRETQYF. The CDR3 DNA sequence: TGCGCCAGCAGCGCGCCGGGTCTACGGGAGACCCAGTACTTC.

This clonotype has ten or more counts. This chain connects TRBV12-3 or TRBV12-4 to TRBJ2-7; the match to TRBD2 covers 11 bases. The CDR3 has 14 residues. The junction had 8 bases not matched to a gene; V was cut back by 6 bases and J by 7 bases. CDR3 nucleotides: TGTGCCAGCAGACCTAGCGGGGGGCCGGGTGAGCAGTACTTC. Translated, it gives CASRPSGGPGEQYF.

A few counts support this clonotype. V usage is TRBV6-5 and J usage is TRBJ2-1, with 14 bases identical to TRBD2. V shed 6 bases, J shed 9 bases, and the junction held 7 bases outside the gene matches. The germline gives CDR1 MNHEY, CDR2 SVGAGI. The CDR3 totals 15 residues. This CDR3 is CASSRGLAGEGEQFF. The CDR3 DNA follows: TGTGCCAGCAGCCGGGGACTAGCGGGGGAGGGTGAGCAGTTCTTC.

The CDR3 region has the DNA TGTGCCAGCAGCCCTCAAGGATCACCCCTCCACTTT. This sequence encodes CASSPQGSPLHF. The J gene is TRBJ1-6, the V gene TRBV5-5; D is unresolved. Germline CDR1 and CDR2: SGHKS and YYEKEE (reference sequence). This CDR3 spans 12 amino acids. Trimming removed 4 bases at V and 10 bases at J, with 9 bases between.

The chain employs TRBV7-2 and TRBJ2-1; 8 bases line up with TRBD2. The CDR3 has 18 residues. CDR1 and CDR2 from the germline V gene are SGHTA and FQGNSA. V lost 5 bases and J lost 5; bases outside the gene matches: 17. In nucleotides, the CDR3 is TGTGCCAGCAGCAACAGACCTTCGACCGGGAGGGGTGACAATGAGCAGTTCTTC. This sequence encodes CASSNRPSTGRGDNEQFF. The full variable domain, in which reference TRBV7-2 and TRBJ2-1 provide the parts outside the CDR3, is GAGVSQSPSNKVTEKGKDVELRCDPISGHTALYWYRQSLGQGLEFLIYFQGNSAPDKSGLPSDRFSAERTGGSVSTLTIQRTQQEDSAVYLCASSNRPSTGRGDNEQFFGPGTRLTVL.

This clonotype came up a few times. The rearrangement joins TRBV7-9 to TRBJ1-3; D not certain. CDR1 is SEHNR and CDR2 is FQNEAQ in the germline V gene (reference sequence). V gave up 3 bases and J gave up 0 bases, with 9 bases separating them. This CDR3 comprises 15 residues. This CDR3 is CASSLGPVSGNTIYF. CDR3 DNA sequence: TGTGCCAGCAGCTTGGGCCCCGTCTCTGGAAACACCATATATTTT.

The J gene is TRBJ1-2, the V gene TRBV5-1; D unclear. Per the germline V gene, CDR1 is SGHRS and CDR2 is YFSETQ. This CDR3 is built from 14 residues. V was cut by 3 bases and J by 2 bases, with 11 bases left in between. In nucleotides, the CDR3 is TGCGCCAGCAGCTACCAACATGGGAACTATGGCTACACCTTC. Residues: CASSYQHGNYGYTF.

This sequence joins TRBV7-9 and TRBJ2-7, with TRBD1 identical over 8 bases. Germline CDR1 is SEHNR and CDR2 is FQNEAQ (reference sequence). This CDR3 spans 14 amino acids. Trimming took 4 bases from V and 4 from J; bases not matched to a gene: 6. The CDR3 coding sequence is TGTGCCAGCAGCTCCCGACAGGGGCTGTACGAGCAGTACTTC. Its protein is CASSSRQGLYEQYF.

At least ten counts were recorded for this clonotype. The rearrangement links TRBV6-2 or TRBV6-3 to TRBJ2-1; D is tentatively TRBD1 or TRBD2 (5 bases each). V was cut by 5 bases and J by 8 bases, with 13 bases left in between. CDR3 length: 13 amino acids. Germline V gene data show CDR1 as MNHEY and CDR2 as SVGEGT. The CDR3 sequence: CASSRGALDEQFF. CDR3 in DNA: TGTGCCAGCAGTCGAGGGGCTCTTGATGAGCAGTTCTTC.

This clonotype was seen at least ten times. The chain carries TRBV7-9 and TRBJ1-5; D ambiguous. V was trimmed by 5 bases and J by 2 bases, leaving 13 bases between them. The CDR3 consists of 15 residues. Germline-derived CDR1 and CDR2 are SEHNR and FQNEAQ (reference sequence). CDR3 coding DNA: TGTGCCAGCAGCCCAGCGGGAGTAGGCAATCAGCCCCAGCATTTT. Its protein product is CASSPAGVGNQPQHF.

This clonotype showed up just a few times. CDR3 region: CSARETGTSYEQYF. Here the CDR3 DNA reads TGCAGTGCTAGAGAGACCGGGACTAGCTACGAGCAGTACTTC. The gene calls are TRBV20-1 and TRBJ2-7, with 8 positions matching TRBD2. Trimming cost V 0 bases and J 3 bases; bases outside gene matches: 4. The CDR3 has 14 residues. The germline V gene encodes CDR1 DFQATT and CDR2 SNEGSKA (reference sequence).

V and J are TRBV3-1 and TRBJ2-3, with D tentatively TRBD1 or TRBD2 (5 bases each). This CDR3 has 16 amino acids. V was cut by 0 bases and J by 2 bases, with 12 bases left in between. Looked up from germline, CDR1 is LGHDT and CDR2 is YNNKEL (reference sequence). CDR3 sequence: CASSQESGPFTDTQYF. Here the CDR3 DNA reads TGTGCCAGCAGCCAAGAGTCGGGACCCTTCACAGATACGCAGTATTTT.

As concerns this clonotype: Sequence at one end of the junction differs from germline and may be a read error. The V gene is TRBV6-6, the J gene TRBJ1-3; D not resolved. Germline CDR1 reads MNHNY; CDR2 reads SVGAGI (reference sequence). The CDR3 contains 14 residues. The DNA for the CDR3 is TGTGCCAGCAGTTACTCGACGGCGAGACCCGCTTTCGTTTTT. This encodes CASSYSTARPAFVF.

CDR3 protein: CASSFLAGGPSADTQYF. CDR3 DNA: TGTGCCAGCAGTTTTCTGGCGGGAGGGCCTTCCGCAGATACGCAGTATTTT. The chain couples TRBV28 to TRBJ2-3; 9 nucleotides match TRBD2. The V gene's germline CDR1 is MDHEN and CDR2 SYDVKM. Trimming cost V 3 bases and J 4 bases; bases outside gene matches: 11. The CDR3 length is 17 residues.

The chain uses TRBV7-3 and TRBJ2-1; possibly TRBD2 for D (5 bases). Germline CDR1 reads SGHTA; CDR2 reads FQGTGA. The CDR3 consists of 16 residues. Trimming removed 5 bases from V and 0 bases from J, with 14 bases in between. The CDR3: CASSETLRASYNEQFF. The CDR3 DNA reads TGTGCCAGCAGCGAAACGTTGCGGGCCTCCTACAATGAGCAGTTCTTC.

This clonotype was detected a few times. J is TRBJ1-3 and V is TRBV6-1, with D uncertain. The V and J ends lost 0 bases and 0 bases respectively, with 12 bases between them. The V gene's germline CDR1 is MNHNS and CDR2 SASEGT. The CDR3 runs 17 residues. The CDR3 nucleotides read TGTGCCAGCAGTGAAGCGATCGGAGGAATCTCTGGAAACACCATATATTTT. The encoded protein is CASSEAIGGISGNTIYF.

The chain carries TRBV6-5 and TRBJ2-7; D is unclear. Trimming shortened V by 10 bases and J by 0 bases, and 10 bases separated the two germline ends. The CDR3 sequence is 12 residues long. Germline V gives CDR1 MNHEY, CDR2 SVGAGI. CDR3 sequence (DNA): TGTGCCACAAAGACGGACTCCTACGAGCAGTACTTC. Its translation: CATKTDSYEQYF.

V usage is TRBV9 and J usage is TRBJ2-7, with TRBD1 matching over 8 bases. The CDR3 is 15 amino acids. Per germline, CDR1 SGDLS and CDR2 YYNGEE. Trimming took 1 base from V and 2 from J; bases not matched to a gene: 5. The CDR3, as DNA: TGTGCCAGCAGCGTACAGGGGGCAAAACCCTACGAGCAGTACTTC. It encodes CASSVQGAKPYEQYF.

This clonotype came up many times. The chain links TRBV7-2 to TRBJ2-5; weak D call: TRBD2 (5 bases). The CDR3 sequence is 14 residues long. V lost 5 bases, J lost 4 bases, and 14 bases lay in between. Germline lookup yields CDR1 SGHTA and CDR2 FQGNSA. The chain's CDR3 is CASSPRLKRETQYF. DNA for the CDR3: TGTGCCAGCAGCCCTCGACTAAAGCGAGAGACCCAGTACTTC.